The 20 T cell receptor beta chains given below trace back to one sample, sequenced in a study of technical replicates of blood from a few donors. Data came from immunoSEQ multiplex PCR; TCRdb stores just in-frame clones and leaves some out. The repertoire holds approximately 97,000 clones, with 90% to 97% as singletons. The sample comprised T cells isolated from PBMCs. The receptor set was obtained from a human donor in good health.

This clone showed up just once. The chain combines TRBV14 with TRBJ2-2; the D gene is possibly TRBD1 (6 bases). V gave up 6 bases and J gave up 1 base, with 12 bases separating them. The germline gives CDR1 SGHDN, CDR2 FVKESK. The CDR3 loop spans 15 amino acids. The CDR3 loop is CASSPGHWNTGELFF. The CDR3 DNA reads TGTGCCAGCAGTCCGGGACATTGGAACACCGGGGAGCTGTTTTTT. The variable domain in full, completed from reference TRBV14 and TRBJ2-2, reads EAGVTQFPSHSVIEKGQTVTLRCDPISGHDNLYWYRRVMGKEIKFLLHFVKESKQDESGMPNNRFLAERTGGTYSTLKVQPAELEDSGVYFCASSPGHWNTGELFFGEGSRLTVL.

V is TRBV11-2 and J is TRBJ2-2; 8 bases line up with TRBD1. The V and J ends lost 5 bases and 4 bases, in that order; junction bases with no gene match: 3. Germline-derived CDR1 and CDR2 are SGHAT and FQNNGV. The CDR3 totals 14 residues. The CDR3 spells CASSRTGPTGELFF. The DNA for the CDR3 is TGTGCCAGCAGCAGGACAGGGCCCACCGGGGAGCTGTTTTTT.

The rearrangement joins TRBV25-1 to TRBJ2-1; D is possibly TRBD2 (5 bases). The V end lost 0 bases, the J end lost 6 bases, and 15 bases lay between the germline ends. This CDR3 is 16 amino acids long. Germline lookup yields CDR1 MGHDK and CDR2 SYGVNS. The CDR3 nucleotides are TGTGCCAGCAGTGAATACGGAGGCCCCCTCGGCAATGAGCAGTTCTTC. As protein: CASSEYGGPLGNEQFF.

Note on this clone: Other DNA sequences from this sample encode an identical CDR3 as well. The chain has TRBV29-1 and TRBJ2-7, with a possible D match to TRBD1 (6 bases). The CDR3 has 13 residues. Germline assignment: CDR1 SQVTM and CDR2 ANQGSEA. The ends were cut back, 4 bases at V and 3 bases at J, with 13 bases in the middle. The CDR3 bases are TGCAGCGTTGGGCAAGGGGGAAGCTACGAGCAGTACTTC. Its protein is CSVGQGGSYEQYF.

This sequence joins TRBV2 and TRBJ2-7; 7 nucleotides agree with TRBD2. Germline loops: CDR1 SNHLY, CDR2 FYNNEI. This CDR3 region has 13 residues. J was trimmed by 0 bases and V by 7 bases; bases with no gene match: 3. CDR3 sequence (DNA): TGTGCCAGCAAGGGCGGGAGCTCCTACGAGCAGTACTTC. Its translation is CASKGGSSYEQYF.

This clone was observed once. The rearrangement uses TRBV5-4 and TRBJ2-1, with D perhaps matching TRBD1 (5 bases). CDR1 is SGHNT and CDR2 is YYREEE in the germline V gene (reference sequence). V lost 2 bases to trimming and J lost 5 bases, with 17 bases between them. The CDR3 is 16 residues long. The CDR3 spells CASSLNGRGPHNEQFF. CDR3 in DNA: TGTGCCAGCAGCTTAAATGGAAGGGGCCCACACAATGAGCAGTTCTTC. Drawing the rest from reference TRBV5-4 and TRBJ2-1, the complete variable domain is ETGVTQSPTHLIKTRGQQVTLRCSSQSGHNTVSWYQQALGQGPQFIFQYYREEENGRGNFPPRFSGLQFPNYSSELNVNALELDDSALYLCASSLNGRGPHNEQFFGPGTRLTVL.

The chain carries TRBV11-1 and TRBJ2-5, with D perhaps matching TRBD2 (5 bases). Deletions cut 5 bases from V and 6 bases from J, with 16 bases between. CDR1 is SGHAT and CDR2 is FQDESV in the germline V gene (reference sequence). The CDR3 has 14 amino acids. CDR3 sequence: CASSPLVGRKTQYF. The DNA of the CDR3 is TGTGCCAGCAGCCCCCTGGTGGGGAGAAAGACCCAGTACTTC.

The chain uses TRBV6-5 and TRBJ2-5, with TRBD1 as a possible D gene (5 bases). The germline V gene encodes CDR1 MNHEY and CDR2 SVGAGI. Trimming left V 5 bases short and J 3 bases short, with 7 bases between. The CDR3 has 12 amino acids. Here the CDR3 reads CASSRTKETQYF. In nucleotides, the CDR3 is TGTGCCAGCAGTCGGACAAAAGAGACCCAGTACTTC.

The J gene is TRBJ2-1, the V gene TRBV5-1; D not certain. Germline-derived CDR1 and CDR2 are SGHRS and YFSETQ. Trimming took off 0 bases at V and 0 bases at J, with 10 bases between the two ends. The CDR3 length is 16 residues. CDR3: CASSLVPTSSYNEQFF. The CDR3 coding sequence is TGCGCCAGCAGCTTGGTCCCAACGAGCTCCTACAATGAGCAGTTCTTC.

This clone was seen only once. The chain employs TRBV2 and TRBJ2-2; no reliable D call. The CDR3 is 13 amino acids. Germline CDR1 and CDR2: SNHLY and FYNNEI. V gave up 4 bases and J gave up 1 base, with 4 bases separating them. The CDR3 DNA follows: TGTGCCAGCAGTGTCAGGAACACCGGGGAGCTGTTTTTT. Its protein is CASSVRNTGELFF. The whole variable domain, remainder taken from reference TRBV2 and TRBJ2-2, is EPEVTQTPSHQVTQMGQEVILRCVPISNHLYFYWYRQILGQKVEFLVSFYNNEISEKSEIFDDQFSVERPDGSNFTLKIRSTKLEDSAMYFCASSVRNTGELFFGEGSRLTVL.

The chain carries TRBV15 and TRBJ2-7, with TRBD1 matching 8 bases. Per germline, CDR1 LNHNV and CDR2 YYDKDF (reference sequence). Losses at the gene ends were 4 bases for V and 3 bases for J; bases not matched to a gene: 11. The CDR3 sequence is 16 residues long. This CDR3 reads CATSTFGQGGLYEQYF. The CDR3 DNA reads TGTGCCACCAGCACTTTCGGACAGGGTGGGCTCTACGAGCAGTACTTC. The whole variable domain, remainder taken from reference TRBV15 and TRBJ2-7, is DAMVIQNPRYQVTQFGKPVTLSCSQTLNHNVMYWYQQKSSQAPKLLFHYYDKDFNNEADTPDNFQSRRPNTSFCFLDIRSPGLGDTAMYLCATSTFGQGGLYEQYFGPGTRLTVT.

The genes are TRBV7-3 and TRBJ2-7; TRBD2 might be the D (6 bases). The CDR3 spans 16 residues. Trimming shortened V by 2 bases and J by 9 bases, and 23 bases separated the two germline ends. Germline lookup yields CDR1 SGHTA and CDR2 FQGTGA. The CDR3 region has the DNA TGTGCCAGCAGCTTATACGGTAGCGGCCCCTCTGGAAGGCAGTACTTC. This translates into CASSLYGSGPSGRQYF.

In DNA form, the CDR3 reads TGTGCCAGCAGTGACTTTATAAACACCATATATTTT. As protein: CASSDFINTIYF. V is TRBV6-1 and J is TRBJ1-3; D call uncertain. The V end lost 3 bases, the J end lost 6 bases, and 6 bases lay between the germline ends. The CDR3 length is 12 residues. From germline, CDR1 is MNHNS and CDR2 SASEGT.

This clone was observed once. The chain combines TRBV4-1 with TRBJ1-5; D unresolved. The V end was cut by 3 bases, the J end by 6 bases, with 15 bases between. This CDR3 is built from 15 residues. Germline V gives CDR1 MGHRA, CDR2 YSYEKL. CDR3 DNA sequence: TGCGCCAGCAGCCATGGGTTCGCAGGACTTCAGCCCCAGCATTTT. Residues: CASSHGFAGLQPQHF.

This clone was seen only once. This chain links TRBV30 with TRBJ2-7, with 7 bases lining up with TRBD1. The trim removed 1 base at V and 3 bases at J, leaving 6 bases unmatched. Germline V gene sequence: CDR1 GTSNPN, CDR2 SVGIG (reference sequence). This CDR3 spans 14 amino acids. DNA of the CDR3: TGTGCCTGGAGTGCTCATACAGGGGACTACGAGCAGTACTTC. It yields the protein CAWSAHTGDYEQYF.

The chain uses TRBV27 and TRBJ1-5; 8 bases are shared with TRBD1. Germline-derived CDR1 and CDR2 are MNHEY and SMNVEV (reference sequence). The junction had 0 bases not matched to a gene; V was cut back by 4 bases and J by 1 base. This CDR3 has 14 amino acids. CDR3: CASSWDRSNQPQHF. For the CDR3, the DNA is TGTGCCAGCAGTTGGGACAGGAGCAATCAGCCCCAGCATTTT.

This clone was seen just once. The chain uses TRBV27 and TRBJ2-1; TRBD2 aligns across 10 bases. Germline V gene lookup returns CDR1 MNHEY and CDR2 SMNVEV (reference sequence). The junction had 7 bases not matched to a gene; V was cut back by 7 bases and J by 4 bases. The CDR3 is made up of 15 amino acids. CDR3 bases: TGTGCCAGCACCTCCGGGACTAGCGCGTACAATGAGCAGTTCTTC. Amino acids: CASTSGTSAYNEQFF.

The chain links TRBV10-2 to TRBJ2-5, with 8 bases that match TRBD2. Germline values: CDR1 WSHSY, CDR2 SAAADI. V shed 4 bases, J shed 1 base, and the junction held 5 bases outside the gene matches. The CDR3 is 15 amino acids. Here the CDR3 reads CASSVKSGSQETQYF. CDR3 nucleotides: TGCGCCAGCAGTGTAAAGAGCGGGAGCCAAGAGACCCAGTACTTC.

The chain is built from TRBV6-6 and TRBJ2-5; a possible D gene is TRBD1 (5 bases). The CDR3 contains 16 residues. With 0 bases removed from V and 2 bases from J, the gap between germline ends came to 13 bases. Per germline, CDR1 MNHNY and CDR2 SVGAGI (reference sequence). CDR3 amino acids: CASSYSQGQAQETQYF. For the CDR3, the DNA is TGTGCCAGCAGTTACTCCCAGGGCCAAGCGCAAGAGACCCAGTACTTC.

This chain uses TRBV11-3 with TRBJ2-7; 9 nucleotides line up with TRBD2. V dropped 5 bases and J dropped 7; count of bases not matched to a gene: 6. Per the germline V gene, CDR1 is SGHNT and CDR2 is YENEEA. CDR3 length equals 13 residues. The CDR3 DNA reads as TGTGCCAGCAGCCCCCTCGCGGGGGGGGAGCAGTACTTC. Its protein product is CASSPLAGGEQYF.